Given below is one T cell receptor beta chain in context. These data belong to a study of blood T cell repertoires in COVID-19. Study-wide context: Samples of COVID-19 (acute and convalescent) were obtained from the United States, Italy and Spain. PBMCs, B-cell-depleted T cells, or T cells provided the cDNA or gDNA that made up the material.

In the original processing: Estimated nucleated cell counts came from reference gene primer amplification. Sequenced by immunoSEQ multiplex PCR; TCRdb stores in-frame clones only, minus some. V and J calls plus clone size are reproduced from that table; the DNA served to infer D and trimming. Counted here are 100,000 to 120,000 clones, 85% occurring once; the ten biggest clones make up around 3.5%. There are 17 residues in the CDR3. Germline V gene data show CDR1 as LGHNA and CDR2 as YNFKEQ. The ends were cut back, 0 bases at V and 3 bases at J, with 16 bases in the middle. The chain recombines TRBV4-2 with TRBJ2-3, with D maybe TRBD1 (5 bases). This clonotype was obtained from a man between 35 and 55 years old with acute or convalescent COVID-19. Material: peripheral blood. DNA of the CDR3: TGTGCCAGCAGCCAAGATGCTGTGGGGCAGGTGACAGATACGCAGTATTTT. This sequence encodes CASSQDAVGQVTDTQYF.